The rows below give T cell receptor beta chains drawn from one sample of a study of technical replicates of blood from a handful of donors. The protocol was immunoSEQ multiplex PCR, while the TCRdb copy is restricted to in-frame clones and leaves out a portion. The top ten clones hold 0.2% to 0.25% of a sample with about 100,000 clones, 96% of them seen once. Source material: T cells isolated from PBMCs. The receptors were gathered from a human donor in good health. The CDR3 runs from the conserved cysteine through the conserved F or W. Each record gives: clone size, CDR3 length, J gene, D gene, V gene, CDR3 DNA, CDR3 protein. A D gene is named only where the DNA matches it firmly. Part of the rows lack a size; the others show once, few, many or a class for expanded clones.

clone_size: .; cdr3_length: 16; j_call: TRBJ1-1; d_call: TRBD1; v_call: TRBV5-1; cdr3_nt: TGCGCCAGCAGCTGGGGCCAGACAGGGCTAAACACTGAAGCTTTCTTT; cdr3_aa: CASSWGQTGLNTEAFF
clone_size: .; cdr3_length: 13; j_call: TRBJ2-2; d_call: .; v_call: TRBV19; cdr3_nt: TGTGCCAGTACTCAGGTGAACACCGGGGAGCTGTTTTTT; cdr3_aa: CASTQVNTGELFF
clone_size: .; cdr3_length: 15; j_call: TRBJ2-1; d_call: .; v_call: TRBV19; cdr3_nt: TGTGCCAGTAGTCCGCTGCGGACAGCTAACAATGAGCAGTTCTTC; cdr3_aa: CASSPLRTANNEQFF
clone_size: .; cdr3_length: 14; j_call: TRBJ2-5; d_call: TRBD1; v_call: TRBV28; cdr3_nt: TGTGCCAGCAGTTTAGGGACAGGGGCAGAGACCCAGTACTTC; cdr3_aa: CASSLGTGAETQYF
clone_size: .; cdr3_length: 12; j_call: TRBJ1-2; d_call: .; v_call: TRBV29-1; cdr3_nt: TGCAGCGTTGCGGGAGGGTCCCATGGCTACACCTTC; cdr3_aa: CSVAGGSHGYTF
clone_size: .; cdr3_length: 12; j_call: TRBJ1-1; d_call: .; v_call: TRBV29-1; cdr3_nt: TGCAGCGTTGAAGTTGAGGCAGGGGCCCCGGCTTTT; cdr3_aa: CSVEVEAGAPAF
clone_size: once; cdr3_length: 12; j_call: TRBJ2-1; d_call: .; v_call: TRBV11-2; cdr3_nt: TGTGCCAGCAGCTTCTGGGGAGTTGAGCAGTTCTTC; cdr3_aa: CASSFWGVEQFF
clone_size: .; cdr3_length: 14; j_call: TRBJ2-1; d_call: .; v_call: TRBV19; cdr3_nt: TGTGCCAGTAGTATTTCAGGGTCCTACAATGAGCAGTTCTTC; cdr3_aa: CASSISGSYNEQFF
clone_size: .; cdr3_length: 14; j_call: TRBJ2-7; d_call: .; v_call: TRBV7-2; cdr3_nt: TGTGCCAGCAGCATTCCCCACTATCAATACGAGCAGTACTTC; cdr3_aa: CASSIPHYQYEQYF
clone_size: .; cdr3_length: 15; j_call: TRBJ2-7; d_call: TRBD1; v_call: TRBV5-8; cdr3_nt: TGTGCCAGCAGCTTCCGGGACAGGGATGCCTACGAGCAGTACTTC; cdr3_aa: CASSFRDRDAYEQYF
clone_size: .; cdr3_length: 17; j_call: TRBJ2-4; d_call: TRBD1; v_call: TRBV28; cdr3_nt: TGTGCCAGCAGAGCTCCGGGACAGGGTGCGTCCAAAAACATTCAGTACTTC; cdr3_aa: CASRAPGQGASKNIQYF
clone_size: .; cdr3_length: 12; j_call: TRBJ2-3; d_call: .; v_call: TRBV28; cdr3_nt: TGTGCCAGCAGTTTAAGCAGGAATACGCAGTATTTT; cdr3_aa: CASSLSRNTQYF
clone_size: .; cdr3_length: 12; j_call: TRBJ2-5; d_call: .; v_call: TRBV30; cdr3_nt: TGTGCCTGGAATTTTCTCGGGGAGACCCAGTACTTC; cdr3_aa: CAWNFLGETQYF
clone_size: .; cdr3_length: 17; j_call: TRBJ2-5; d_call: TRBD2; v_call: TRBV23-1; cdr3_nt: TGCGCCAGCAGTCAATCGAGGGTAGCGGGAGGGCCCGAGACCCAGTACTTC; cdr3_aa: CASSQSRVAGGPETQYF
clone_size: .; cdr3_length: 13; j_call: TRBJ1-4; d_call: .; v_call: TRBV19; cdr3_nt: TGTGCCAGTAGAGAGACAGGCAATGAAAAACTGTTTTTT; cdr3_aa: CASRETGNEKLFF
clone_size: .; cdr3_length: 13; j_call: TRBJ2-7; d_call: .; v_call: TRBV25-1; cdr3_nt: TGTGCCAGCAGTGTGGGGGACTTCTACGAGCAGTACTTC; cdr3_aa: CASSVGDFYEQYF
clone_size: .; cdr3_length: 17; j_call: TRBJ2-1; d_call: TRBD2; v_call: TRBV4-1; cdr3_nt: TGCGCCAGCAGCCTAGTAGATCGACTAGCGGGACGGAATGAGCAGTTCTTC; cdr3_aa: CASSLVDRLAGRNEQFF
clone_size: .; cdr3_length: 18; j_call: TRBJ1-5; d_call: .; v_call: TRBV28; cdr3_nt: TGTGCCAGCAGTTTATCCGCGACAGTCCCGTTTAGCAATCAGCCCCAGCATTTT; cdr3_aa: CASSLSATVPFSNQPQHF
clone_size: once; cdr3_length: 16; j_call: TRBJ2-2; d_call: TRBD2; v_call: TRBV19; cdr3_nt: TGTGCCAGTAGTACCCGGGATAGCGGGAGGCCGGGGGAGCTGTTTTTT; cdr3_aa: CASSTRDSGRPGELFF
clone_size: few; cdr3_length: 18; j_call: TRBJ2-5; d_call: TRBD2; v_call: TRBV18; cdr3_nt: TGTGCCAGCTCACCCCCTAGCGGGAGGGCCGGGAATGCAGAGACCCAGTACTTC; cdr3_aa: CASSPPSGRAGNAETQYF
clone_size: .; cdr3_length: 12; j_call: TRBJ1-1; d_call: .; v_call: TRBV19; cdr3_nt: TGTGCCAGTAGTATGACAGCGACAGAAGCTTTCTTT; cdr3_aa: CASSMTATEAFF
clone_size: .; cdr3_length: 15; j_call: TRBJ2-3; d_call: .; v_call: TRBV5-1; cdr3_nt: TGCGCCAGCAGCTTGGGTGGGGCCAGCACAGATACGCAGTATTTT; cdr3_aa: CASSLGGASTDTQYF
clone_size: .; cdr3_length: 15; j_call: TRBJ2-1; d_call: TRBD1; v_call: TRBV27; cdr3_nt: TGTGCCAGCAGTTCACAGACAGGGGGTAGGCGGGAGCAGTTCTTC; cdr3_aa: CASSSQTGGRREQFF
clone_size: .; cdr3_length: 14; j_call: TRBJ2-3; d_call: .; v_call: TRBV21-1; cdr3_nt: TGTGCCAGCACCGGGAACAGGGTCCCAGATACGCAGTATTTT; cdr3_aa: CASTGNRVPDTQYF
clone_size: .; cdr3_length: 15; j_call: TRBJ2-1; d_call: .; v_call: TRBV6-5; cdr3_nt: TGTGCCAGCAGTTACGGCGACTTCTCCTACAATGAGCAGTTCTTC; cdr3_aa: CASSYGDFSYNEQFF
clone_size: .; cdr3_length: 15; j_call: TRBJ2-3; d_call: TRBD2; v_call: TRBV18; cdr3_nt: TGTGCCAGCTCGCCTACGGTGCGGGGGAGTGATACGCAGTATTTT; cdr3_aa: CASSPTVRGSDTQYF
clone_size: .; cdr3_length: 14; j_call: TRBJ1-2; d_call: .; v_call: TRBV9; cdr3_nt: TGTGCCAGCAACCAGGGGACCGGTATTTATGGCTACACCTTC; cdr3_aa: CASNQGTGIYGYTF
clone_size: .; cdr3_length: 14; j_call: TRBJ1-1; d_call: TRBD1; v_call: TRBV7-9; cdr3_nt: TGTGCCAGCAGCTTCGGACAGGGGCGGACTGAAGCTTTCTTT; cdr3_aa: CASSFGQGRTEAFF
clone_size: .; cdr3_length: 15; j_call: TRBJ1-2; d_call: .; v_call: TRBV11-3; cdr3_nt: TGTGCCAGCAGCCAAACAGGGCCCACTAACTATGGCTACACCTTC; cdr3_aa: CASSQTGPTNYGYTF
clone_size: once; cdr3_length: 12; j_call: TRBJ1-2; d_call: .; v_call: TRBV29-1; cdr3_nt: TGCAGCGTTGTAGAACAGTCCTATGGCTACACCTTC; cdr3_aa: CSVVEQSYGYTF
clone_size: .; cdr3_length: 15; j_call: TRBJ2-7; d_call: .; v_call: TRBV19; cdr3_nt: TGTGCCAGTAGTACCGGGACAATCCCCTCCTACGAGCAGTACTTC; cdr3_aa: CASSTGTIPSYEQYF
clone_size: .; cdr3_length: 10; j_call: TRBJ1-2; d_call: .; v_call: TRBV30; cdr3_nt: TGTGCCGGATGGAGTCCTGGCTACACCTTC; cdr3_aa: CAGWSPGYTF
clone_size: .; cdr3_length: 13; j_call: TRBJ2-5; d_call: .; v_call: TRBV29-1; cdr3_nt: TGCAGCGTCGGAACTAGGCTTTTGGAGACCCAGTACTTC; cdr3_aa: CSVGTRLLETQYF
clone_size: .; cdr3_length: 12; j_call: TRBJ2-1; d_call: .; v_call: TRBV29-1; cdr3_nt: TGCAGCGGCCAGTTGACGGGCAATGAGCAGTTCTTC; cdr3_aa: CSGQLTGNEQFF
clone_size: .; cdr3_length: 14; j_call: TRBJ2-1; d_call: TRBD2; v_call: TRBV19; cdr3_nt: TGTGCCAGTACACTAGCGGGGGTCCACAATGAGCAGTTCTTC; cdr3_aa: CASTLAGVHNEQFF
clone_size: .; cdr3_length: 12; j_call: TRBJ1-1; d_call: .; v_call: TRBV25-1; cdr3_nt: TGTGCCAGCAGTGAAGGGACATTGGGAGCTTTCTTT; cdr3_aa: CASSEGTLGAFF
clone_size: once; cdr3_length: 14; j_call: TRBJ1-5; d_call: TRBD1; v_call: TRBV2; cdr3_nt: TGTGCCAGCGGGCCAATGGACAGGGCCCAGCCCCAGCATTTT; cdr3_aa: CASGPMDRAQPQHF
clone_size: .; cdr3_length: 13; j_call: TRBJ1-1; d_call: TRBD1; v_call: TRBV19; cdr3_nt: TGTGCCAGTATATTTCGGCAGGGGGCAAGAGCTTTCTTT; cdr3_aa: CASIFRQGARAFF
clone_size: .; cdr3_length: 13; j_call: TRBJ1-2; d_call: .; v_call: TRBV27; cdr3_nt: TGTGCCAGCAGTTTATCCCGGGAGGATGGCTACACCTTC; cdr3_aa: CASSLSREDGYTF
clone_size: .; cdr3_length: 14; j_call: TRBJ2-2; d_call: .; v_call: TRBV7-6; cdr3_nt: TGTGCCAGCAGCTTGTACGGGAACACCGGGGAGCTGTTTTTT; cdr3_aa: CASSLYGNTGELFF
clone_size: once; cdr3_length: 15; j_call: TRBJ2-1; d_call: TRBD2; v_call: TRBV7-6; cdr3_nt: TGTGCCAGCAGCGGGCGACTAGCGGGCTACAATGAGCAGTTCTTC; cdr3_aa: CASSGRLAGYNEQFF
clone_size: .; cdr3_length: 17; j_call: TRBJ1-5; d_call: .; v_call: TRBV27; cdr3_nt: TGTGCCAGCAGGCCAGCGGTGAGATGGGGGCTCAATCAGCCCCAGCATTTT; cdr3_aa: CASRPAVRWGLNQPQHF
clone_size: .; cdr3_length: 13; j_call: TRBJ2-7; d_call: .; v_call: TRBV30; cdr3_nt: TGTGCCTGGAGTGTCCACAGCCCATACGAGCAGTACTTC; cdr3_aa: CAWSVHSPYEQYF
clone_size: .; cdr3_length: 15; j_call: TRBJ2-1; d_call: TRBD1; v_call: TRBV7-8; cdr3_nt: TGTGCCAGCACACTGCGCGACAGGGGGTACAATGAGCAGTTCTTC; cdr3_aa: CASTLRDRGYNEQFF
clone_size: .; cdr3_length: 15; j_call: TRBJ2-1; d_call: TRBD1; v_call: TRBV7-9; cdr3_nt: TGTGCCAGCAGCTCCCGGGACAGGGTACGCAATGAGCAGTTCTTC; cdr3_aa: CASSSRDRVRNEQFF